This T cell receptor (beta chain) was documented in a study of graft-versus-host responses after intestinal transplantation. On the study more broadly: Multivisceral, liver-intestinal, or isolated intestinal transplants were received by the recipients. For around 3 years after anti-thymocyte globulin induction, all recipients took tacrolimus and steroids. Study outcomes and limitations: Recipient bone marrow held GvH clones, some seen earlier in ileum or blood. Early after transplant, HvG declines were associated with peak levels of circulating GvH clones.

As regards this clone: Its antigen is as yet unknown.

The method was immunoSEQ multiplex PCR; TCRdb's version includes in-frame clones alone and lacks a portion of them. Among approximately 90,000 clones listed, around 93% were seen once. This specimen was unstimulated CD8+ T cells sorted from spleen or lymph node cells, taken before intestinal transplant. The clonotype was recovered from a human donor who received an intestinal transplant.

The CDR3 DNA reads as TGTGCCAGCAGCTTAGAAGGGGAATATTGGGGACAGGGGTTTACGGATGAAGCTTTCTTT. It is translated as CASSLEGEYWGQGFTDEAFF. The chain combines TRBV11-3 with TRBJ1-1; 10 positions match TRBD1. J lost 7 bases, V lost 0 bases, and 20 bases had no gene match. The V gene's germline CDR1 is SGHNT and CDR2 YENEEA. CDR3 length equals 20 residues. The variable domain in full, with the rest retrieved from reference TRBV11-3 and TRBJ1-1, is EAGVVQSPRYKIIEKKQPVAFWCNPISGHNTLYWYLQNLGQGPELLIRYENEEAVDDSQLPKDRFSAERLKGVDSTLKIQPAELGDSAVYLCASSLEGEYWGQGFTDEAFFGQGTRLTVV.